This record covers a single T cell receptor beta chain. Its antigen is not known. A junction end diverges from the germline sequence, so it may reflect a read error. Measured with immunoSEQ multiplex PCR; TCRdb has only the in-frame clones, and not every one. Among about 65,000 clones, roughly 85% were seen once, and the ten largest hold less than 5%. Germline CDR1 SGHNT, CDR2 YYREEE (reference sequence). This CDR3 is 15 amino acids long. This sample was taken from a study of a mutant IDH1 vaccine in newly diagnosed glioma. Study summary: Patients underwent eight vaccinations, which took place in weeks 1, 3, 5, 7, 11, 15, 19 and 23.

As for time point: week 23, last vaccination. Vaccine doses each comprised 300 ug of mutant IDH1 20-mer peptide, with topical imiquimod. V and J are TRBV5-4 and TRBJ2-7; D remains unclear. This sequence originates from a man aged 25 to 40 with glioma. The sample consisted of PBMCs, taken from a glioma patient whose treatment included an IDH1 peptide vaccine. CDR3 sequence (DNA): TGCGCCAGCAGCCACGATATAAAGAGCTCCTACGAGCAGTACTTC. Its protein product is CASSHDIKSSYEQYF.